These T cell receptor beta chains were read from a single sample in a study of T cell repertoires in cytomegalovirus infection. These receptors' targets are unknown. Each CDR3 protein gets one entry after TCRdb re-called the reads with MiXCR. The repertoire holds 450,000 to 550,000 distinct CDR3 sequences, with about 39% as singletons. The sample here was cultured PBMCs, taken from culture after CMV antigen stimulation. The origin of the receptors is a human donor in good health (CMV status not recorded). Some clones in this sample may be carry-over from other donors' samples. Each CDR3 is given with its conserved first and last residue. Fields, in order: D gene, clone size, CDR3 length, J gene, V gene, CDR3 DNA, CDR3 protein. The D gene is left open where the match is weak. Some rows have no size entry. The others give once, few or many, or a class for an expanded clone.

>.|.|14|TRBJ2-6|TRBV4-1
TGCGCCAGCAGTCTCTATACAGGGGCCAACGTCCTGACTTTC
CASSLYTGANVLTF
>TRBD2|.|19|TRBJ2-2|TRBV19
TGTGCCAGTAGCCCCGTATGGGGTAGCGGGGTTCGGAACACCGGGGAGCTGTTTTTT
CASSPVWGSGVRNTGELFF
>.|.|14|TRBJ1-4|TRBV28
TGTGCCAGCAGTTTACCGCCCTCAAATGAAAAACTGTTTTTT
CASSLPPSNEKLFF
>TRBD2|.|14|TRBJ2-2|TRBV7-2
TGTGCCAGCAGCAACCGGGGGGTCACCGGGGAGCTGTTTTTT
CASSNRGVTGELFF
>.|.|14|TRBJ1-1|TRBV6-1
TGTGCCAGCAGTGAGCTTGGGGGGAACACTGAAGCTTTCTTT
CASSELGGNTEAFF
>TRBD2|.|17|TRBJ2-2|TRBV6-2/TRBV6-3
TGTGCCAGCAGTGGACTCAGGACTAGCGGTCGGACTGGGGAGCTGTTTTTT
CASSGLRTSGRTGELFF
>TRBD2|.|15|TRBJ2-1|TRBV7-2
TGTGCCAGCAGCTCTAGCGGGACAACCGACACTGAGCAGTTCTTC
CASSSSGTTDTEQFF
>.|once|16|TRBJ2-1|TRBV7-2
TGTGCCAGCAGCTTAGCAGGGGGGGGGGCGTACAATGAGCAGTTCTTC
CASSLAGGGAYNEQFF
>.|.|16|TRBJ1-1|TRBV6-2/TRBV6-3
TGTGCCACTTGGTGGGGGCGACGCCGCGTGAACACTGAAGCTTTCTTT
CATWWGRRRVNTEAFF
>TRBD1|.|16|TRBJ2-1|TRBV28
TGTGCCAGCAGGCCCCCGGGACAGGGGAAATACAATGAGCAGTTCTTC
CASRPPGQGKYNEQFF
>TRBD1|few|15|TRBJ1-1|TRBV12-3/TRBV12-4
TGTGCCAGCACCGAACGACAGGGGGTTCGGACTGAAGCTTTCTTT
CASTERQGVRTEAFF
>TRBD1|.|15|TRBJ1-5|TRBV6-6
TGTGCCAGCAGACCCCAAGGACAGGCGAAGCCCGGGGAGCATTTT
CASRPQGQAKPGEHF
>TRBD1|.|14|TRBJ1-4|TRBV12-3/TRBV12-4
TGTGCCAGCAGTTGGGACAGGACTAATGAAAAACTGTTTTTT
CASSWDRTNEKLFF
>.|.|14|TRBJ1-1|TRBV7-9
TGTGCCAGCAGCCCGCCCCAAGCCTTCACTGAAGCTTTCTTT
CASSPPQAFTEAFF
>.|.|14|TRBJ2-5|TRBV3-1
TGTGCCAGCGGGGAACAGGCGGTGGGGGAGACCCAGTACTTC
CASGEQAVGETQYF